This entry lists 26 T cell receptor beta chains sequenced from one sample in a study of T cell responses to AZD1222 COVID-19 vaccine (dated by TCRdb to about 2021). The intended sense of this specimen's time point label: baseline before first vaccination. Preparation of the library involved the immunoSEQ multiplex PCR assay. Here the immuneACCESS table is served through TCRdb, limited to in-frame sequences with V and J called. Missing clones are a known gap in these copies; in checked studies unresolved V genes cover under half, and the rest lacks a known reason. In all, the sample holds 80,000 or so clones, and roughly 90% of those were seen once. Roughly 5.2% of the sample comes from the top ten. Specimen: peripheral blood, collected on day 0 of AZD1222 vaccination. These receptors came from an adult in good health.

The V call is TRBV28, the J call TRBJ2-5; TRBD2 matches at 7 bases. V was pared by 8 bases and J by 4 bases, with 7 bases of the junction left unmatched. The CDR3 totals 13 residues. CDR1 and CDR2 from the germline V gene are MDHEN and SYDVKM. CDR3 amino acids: CASQGLVIETQYF. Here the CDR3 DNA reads TGTGCCAGCCAAGGACTAGTAATAGAGACCCAGTACTTC.

The CDR3 reads CASTKGDGGATQYF. DNA for the CDR3: TGTGCCAGCACTAAAGGGGACGGGGGGGCGACCCAGTACTTC. The J gene is TRBJ2-5, the V gene TRBV2; TRBD2 agrees at 8 bases. The CDR3 has 14 residues. Germline trimming cut 7 bases from V and 7 bases from J; bases unmatched to any gene: 11. CDR1 is SNHLY, CDR2 FYNNEI, per germline.

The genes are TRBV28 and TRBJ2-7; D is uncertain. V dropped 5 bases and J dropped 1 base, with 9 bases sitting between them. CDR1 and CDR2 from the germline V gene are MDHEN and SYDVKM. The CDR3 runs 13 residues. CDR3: CASSPMGSYEQYF. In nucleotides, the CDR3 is TGTGCCAGCAGTCCCATGGGGTCCTACGAGCAGTACTTC. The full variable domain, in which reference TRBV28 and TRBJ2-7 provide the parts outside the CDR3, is DVKVTQSSRYLVKRTGEKVFLECVQDMDHENMFWYRQDPGLGLRLIYFSYDVKMKEKGDIPEGYSVSREKKERFSLILESASTNQTSMYLCASSPMGSYEQYFGPGTRLTVT.

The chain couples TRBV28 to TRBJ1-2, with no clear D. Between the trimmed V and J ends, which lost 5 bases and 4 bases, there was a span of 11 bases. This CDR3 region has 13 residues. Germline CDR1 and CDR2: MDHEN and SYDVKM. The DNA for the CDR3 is TGTGCCAGCAGTCCCGGGGAGGGCTATGGCTACACCTTC. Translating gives CASSPGEGYGYTF.

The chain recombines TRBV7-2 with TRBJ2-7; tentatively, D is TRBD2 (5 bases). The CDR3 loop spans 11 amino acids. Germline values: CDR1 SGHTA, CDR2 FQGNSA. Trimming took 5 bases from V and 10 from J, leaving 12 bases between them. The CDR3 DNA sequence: TGTGCCAGCAGCCTCGGGATACGACAGTACTTC. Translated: CASSLGIRQYF.

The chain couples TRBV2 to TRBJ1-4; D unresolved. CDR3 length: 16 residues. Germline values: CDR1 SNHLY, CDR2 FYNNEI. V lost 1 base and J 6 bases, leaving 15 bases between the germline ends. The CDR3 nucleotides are TGTGCCAGCAGTGAAGAGTCAAGGAACCCGGATGAAAAACTGTTTTTT. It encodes CASSEESRNPDEKLFF.

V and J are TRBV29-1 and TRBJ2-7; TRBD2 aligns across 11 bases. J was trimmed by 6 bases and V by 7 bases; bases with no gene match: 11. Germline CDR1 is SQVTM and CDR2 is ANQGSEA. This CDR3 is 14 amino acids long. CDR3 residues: CSASPSGGRIEQYF. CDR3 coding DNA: TGCAGCGCCTCCCCTAGCGGGGGGCGGATCGAGCAGTACTTC.

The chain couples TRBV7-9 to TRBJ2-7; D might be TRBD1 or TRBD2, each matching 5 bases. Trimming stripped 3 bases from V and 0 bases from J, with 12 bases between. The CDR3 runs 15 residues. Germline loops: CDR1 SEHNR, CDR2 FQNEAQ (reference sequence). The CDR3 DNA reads TGTGCCAGCAGCTTGGGACGGAGGAGCTCCTACGAGCAGTACTTC. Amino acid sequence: CASSLGRRSSYEQYF.

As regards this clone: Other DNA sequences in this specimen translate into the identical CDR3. The CDR3 here is CASSADRNTEAFF. The CDR3 bases are TGTGCCAGCTCAGCAGACAGAAACACTGAAGCTTTCTTT. This chain connects TRBV18 to TRBJ1-1; tentative D call: TRBD1 (5 bases). Germline lookup yields CDR1 KGHSH and CDR2 LQKENI. Between the trimmed V and J ends, which lost 5 bases and 2 bases, there was a span of 9 bases. The CDR3 runs to 13 residues.

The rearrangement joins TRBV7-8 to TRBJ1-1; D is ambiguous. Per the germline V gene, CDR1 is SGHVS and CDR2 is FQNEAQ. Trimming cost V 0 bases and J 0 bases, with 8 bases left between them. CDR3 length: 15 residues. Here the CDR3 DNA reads TGTGCCAGCAGCTTAGCCGGCAGGTTGAACACTGAAGCTTTCTTT. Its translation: CASSLAGRLNTEAFF.

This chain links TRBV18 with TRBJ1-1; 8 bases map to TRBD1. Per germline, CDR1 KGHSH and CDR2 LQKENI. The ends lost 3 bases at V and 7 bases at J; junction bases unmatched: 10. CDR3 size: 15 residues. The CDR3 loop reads CASSPRTGNQNEAFF. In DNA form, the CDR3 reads TGTGCCAGCTCACCGAGGACAGGGAATCAGAATGAAGCTTTCTTT.

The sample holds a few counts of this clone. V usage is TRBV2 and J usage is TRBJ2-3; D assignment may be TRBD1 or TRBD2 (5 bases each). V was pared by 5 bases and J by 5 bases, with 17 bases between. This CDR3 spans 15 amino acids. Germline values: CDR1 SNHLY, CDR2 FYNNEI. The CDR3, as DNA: TGTGCCAGCAGTAGGGGAATAGCCGGGGTAGATACGCAGTATTTT. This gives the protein CASSRGIAGVDTQYF.

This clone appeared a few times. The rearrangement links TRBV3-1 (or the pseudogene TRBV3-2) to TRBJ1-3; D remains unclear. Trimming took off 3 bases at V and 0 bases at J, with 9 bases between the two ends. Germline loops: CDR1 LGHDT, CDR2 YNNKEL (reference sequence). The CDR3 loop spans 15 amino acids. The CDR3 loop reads CASSQYCFSGNTIYF. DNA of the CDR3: TGTGCCAGCAGCCAGTATTGCTTCTCTGGAAACACCATATATTTT.

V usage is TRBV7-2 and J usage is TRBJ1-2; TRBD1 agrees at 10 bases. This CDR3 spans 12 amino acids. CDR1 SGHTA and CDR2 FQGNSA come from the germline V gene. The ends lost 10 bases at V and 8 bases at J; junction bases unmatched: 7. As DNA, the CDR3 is TGTGCCAACCCGCGGGACAGGGGCGGCTACACCTTC. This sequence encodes CANPRDRGGYTF.

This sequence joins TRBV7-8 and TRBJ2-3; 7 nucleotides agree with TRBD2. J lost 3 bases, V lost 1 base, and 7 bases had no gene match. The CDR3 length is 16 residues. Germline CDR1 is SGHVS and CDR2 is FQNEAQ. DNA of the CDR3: TGTGCCAGCAGCTTAGGGGGAGGGAAGAGTACAGATACGCAGTATTTT. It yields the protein CASSLGGGKSTDTQYF.

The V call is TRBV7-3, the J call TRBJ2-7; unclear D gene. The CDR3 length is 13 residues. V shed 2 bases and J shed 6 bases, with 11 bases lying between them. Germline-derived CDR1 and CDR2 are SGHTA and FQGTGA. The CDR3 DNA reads TGTGCCAGCAGCTTATCGCCAGGACGCGAGCAGTACTTC. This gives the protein CASSLSPGREQYF.

The CDR3 loop reads CASSPGVVFQETQYF. CDR3 DNA: TGCGCCAGCAGCCCGGGGGTTGTCTTTCAAGAGACCCAGTACTTC. The chain joins TRBV5-1 to TRBJ2-5, with D perhaps TRBD2 (6 bases). The CDR3 length is 15 residues. CDR1 is SGHRS and CDR2 is YFSETQ in the germline V gene. Trimming cost V 4 bases and J 2 bases, with 15 bases left between them.

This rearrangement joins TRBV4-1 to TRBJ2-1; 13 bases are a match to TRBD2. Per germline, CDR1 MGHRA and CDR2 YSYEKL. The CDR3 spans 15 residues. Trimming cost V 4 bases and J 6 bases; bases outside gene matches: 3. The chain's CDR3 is CASSPLAGGLNEQFF. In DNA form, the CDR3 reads TGCGCCAGCAGCCCACTAGCGGGGGGGCTCAATGAGCAGTTCTTC.

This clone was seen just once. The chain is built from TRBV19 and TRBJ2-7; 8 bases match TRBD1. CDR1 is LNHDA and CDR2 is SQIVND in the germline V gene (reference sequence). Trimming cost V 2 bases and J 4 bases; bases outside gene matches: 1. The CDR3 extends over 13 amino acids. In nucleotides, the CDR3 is TGTGCCAGTAGTATAAGACAGGGGTACGAGCAGTACTTC. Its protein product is CASSIRQGYEQYF.

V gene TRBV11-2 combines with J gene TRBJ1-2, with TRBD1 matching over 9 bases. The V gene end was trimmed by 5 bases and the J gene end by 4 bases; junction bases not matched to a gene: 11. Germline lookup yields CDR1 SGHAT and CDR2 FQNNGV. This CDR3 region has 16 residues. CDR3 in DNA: TGTGCCAGCAGCCAGAGGGGACAGGGCGGCGGCTATGGCTACACCTTC. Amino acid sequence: CASSQRGQGGGYGYTF.

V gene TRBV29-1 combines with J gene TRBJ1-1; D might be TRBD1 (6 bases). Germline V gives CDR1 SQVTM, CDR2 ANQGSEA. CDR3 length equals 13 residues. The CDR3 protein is CSHVGGRDTEAFF. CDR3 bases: TGCAGTCATGTGGGGGGGCGCGACACTGAAGCTTTCTTT.

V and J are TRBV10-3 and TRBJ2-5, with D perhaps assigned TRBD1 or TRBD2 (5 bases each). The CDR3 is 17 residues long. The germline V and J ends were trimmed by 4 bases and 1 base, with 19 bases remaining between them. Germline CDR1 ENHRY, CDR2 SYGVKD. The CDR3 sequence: CAISVGVRGALQETQYF. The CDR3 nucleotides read TGTGCCATCAGTGTCGGTGTTCGAGGGGCCCTCCAAGAGACCCAGTACTTC.

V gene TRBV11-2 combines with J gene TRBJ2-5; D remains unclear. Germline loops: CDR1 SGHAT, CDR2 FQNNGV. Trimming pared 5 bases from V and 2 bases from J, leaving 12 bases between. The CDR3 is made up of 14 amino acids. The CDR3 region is CASSALRRQETQYF. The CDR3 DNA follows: TGTGCCAGCAGCGCCTTACGGAGACAAGAGACCCAGTACTTC.

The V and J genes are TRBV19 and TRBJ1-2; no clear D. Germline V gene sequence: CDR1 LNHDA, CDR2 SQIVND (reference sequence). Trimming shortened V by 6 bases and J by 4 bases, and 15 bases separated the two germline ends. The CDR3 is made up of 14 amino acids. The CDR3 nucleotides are TGTGCCAGTAGAAAACCGGACTGGAGCTATGGCTACACCTTC. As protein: CASRKPDWSYGYTF.

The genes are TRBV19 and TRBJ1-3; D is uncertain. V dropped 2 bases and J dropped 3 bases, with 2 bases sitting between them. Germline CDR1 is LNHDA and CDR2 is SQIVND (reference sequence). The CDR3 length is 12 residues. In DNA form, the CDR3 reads TGTGCCAGTAGTATACTTGGAAACACCATATATTTT. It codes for CASSILGNTIYF.

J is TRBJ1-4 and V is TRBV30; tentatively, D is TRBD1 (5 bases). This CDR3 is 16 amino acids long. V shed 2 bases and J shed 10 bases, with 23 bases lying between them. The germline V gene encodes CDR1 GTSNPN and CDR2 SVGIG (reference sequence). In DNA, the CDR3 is TGTGCCTGGAGTACCGGGACCGTTCCGGGGGTCGGAAAACTGTTTTTT. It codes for CAWSTGTVPGVGKLFF. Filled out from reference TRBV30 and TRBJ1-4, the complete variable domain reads SQTIHQWPATLVQPVGSPLSLECTVEGTSNPNLYWYRQAAGRGLQLLFYSVGIGQISSEVPQNLSASRPQDRQFILSSKKLLLSDSGFYLCAWSTGTVPGVGKLFFGSGTQLSVL.